Each of the 12 T cell receptor beta chains below was sequenced from the same sample in a study of blood T cell repertoires in COVID-19. TCRdb's copy holds only in-frame clones and misses some; the assay was immunoSEQ multiplex PCR. The sample records about 25,000 clones, about 80% being singletons. The sample comprised peripheral blood. These receptors all come from a human donor in a cohort sampled during active COVID-19.

This clone was detected only once. The CDR3 sequence is CASGPGQRNEKLFF. The DNA for the CDR3 is TGCGCCAGCGGTCCGGGACAAAGAAATGAAAAACTGTTTTTT. V is TRBV5-1 and J is TRBJ1-4; perhaps TRBD1 as D (6 bases). The V and J ends lost 7 bases and 5 bases respectively, with 15 bases between them. Germline lookup yields CDR1 SGHRS and CDR2 YFSETQ. This CDR3 has 14 residues.

The rearrangement uses TRBV3-1 (or the pseudogene TRBV3-2) and TRBJ2-7, with 8 bases identical to TRBD2. Germline CDR1 and CDR2: LGHDT and YNNKEL (reference sequence). The CDR3 is made up of 13 amino acids. V gave up 4 bases and J gave up 7 bases; unmatched junction bases: 6. The CDR3 DNA is TGTGCCAGCAGCCCCGGGGGGGCTCAAGAGCAGTACTTC. Encoded protein: CASSPGGAQEQYF.

V and J are TRBV9 and TRBJ2-1; D is possibly TRBD2 (5 bases). Germline CDR1 is SGDLS and CDR2 is YYNGEE. This CDR3 has 15 residues. V gave up 0 bases and J gave up 8 bases, with 15 bases separating them. CDR3: CASSVAPLGRDEQFF. CDR3 nucleotide sequence: TGTGCCAGCAGCGTAGCTCCTCTAGGGAGAGATGAGCAGTTCTTC.

The table lists this clone with a few counts. This CDR3 is CASSFATEGNSYEQYF. The CDR3 DNA follows: TGTGCCAGCAGTTTTGCGACGGAGGGAAACTCCTACGAGCAGTACTTC. V usage is TRBV27 and J usage is TRBJ2-7, with D possibly matching TRBD2 (6 bases). The V gene lost 3 bases and the J gene lost 0 bases, with 15 bases spanning the gap. The germline V gene encodes CDR1 MNHEY and CDR2 SMNVEV (reference sequence). The CDR3 runs to 16 residues.

The chain employs TRBV5-4 and TRBJ2-7; no reliable D call. Germline loops: CDR1 SGHNT, CDR2 YYREEE (reference sequence). This CDR3 spans 13 amino acids. Trimming took off 1 base at V and 2 bases at J, with 7 bases between the two ends. CDR3 sequence: CASSLNGAYEQYF. CDR3 DNA sequence: TGTGCCAGCAGCTTGAACGGAGCCTACGAGCAGTACTTC.

In DNA form, the CDR3 reads TGTGCCAGCAGTGTGGGACTAGCGGGAGGGCCGGGCAATGAGCAGTTCTTC. Amino acid sequence: CASSVGLAGGPGNEQFF. The chain uses TRBV6-2 or TRBV6-3 and TRBJ2-1; 16 bases agree with TRBD2. Germline V lookup: CDR1 MNHEY, CDR2 SVGEGT. V shed 5 bases and J 6 bases; nucleotides not matched to a gene: 7. The CDR3 covers 17 residues.

The chain carries TRBV5-6 and TRBJ1-1, with D maybe TRBD1 (6 bases). Trimming removed 4 bases at V and 5 bases at J, with 15 bases between. CDR1 SGHDT and CDR2 YYEEEE come from the germline V gene. The CDR3 totals 14 residues. This CDR3 is CASSRGRGSTEAFF. CDR3 DNA: TGTGCCAGCAGCCGAGGGAGGGGGTCGACTGAAGCTTTCTTT.

The CDR3 DNA is TGTGCCAGCAGTTTACGCCCGACAGGGAAGGAGACCCAGTACTTC. Encoded protein: CASSLRPTGKETQYF. The chain joins TRBV27 to TRBJ2-5, with 7 bases identical to TRBD1. Per germline, CDR1 MNHEY and CDR2 SMNVEV (reference sequence). CDR3 size: 15 residues. Unmatched junction bases numbered 8, after V lost 2 bases and J lost 5 bases.

V is TRBV6-1 and J is TRBJ1-6, with 8 nucleotides matching TRBD1. This CDR3 has 14 residues. J gave up 7 bases and V 3 bases, and 2 bases lay outside the gene matches. Looked up from germline, CDR1 is MNHNS and CDR2 is SASEGT. The CDR3 here is CASSETGENSPLHF. In nucleotides, the CDR3 is TGTGCCAGCAGTGAGACAGGGGAAAATTCACCCCTCCACTTT.

V gene TRBV5-4 combines with J gene TRBJ2-2; the D gene is possibly TRBD1 (5 bases). This CDR3 is 15 amino acids long. The V and J ends lost 0 bases and 1 base respectively, with 7 bases between them. Germline CDR1 reads SGHNT; CDR2 reads YYREEE (reference sequence). The CDR3: CASSLGQGNTGELFF. As DNA, the CDR3 is TGTGCCAGCAGCTTGGGCCAGGGGAACACCGGGGAGCTGTTTTTT.

Only a few counts were recorded for this clone. The chain uses TRBV7-9 and TRBJ2-7; no firm D call. The CDR3 is 11 residues long. Germline V CDR1 and CDR2: SEHNR, FQNEAQ (reference sequence). V lost 3 bases and J 4 bases, leaving 4 bases between the germline ends. The CDR3 is CASSLYYEQYF. The CDR3 DNA follows: TGTGCCAGCAGCTTGTATTACGAGCAGTACTTC.

The J gene is TRBJ2-7, the V gene TRBV10-2; 9 nucleotides line up with TRBD2. Per germline, CDR1 WSHSY and CDR2 SAAADI. CDR3 length: 16 amino acids. J gave up 6 bases and V 2 bases, and 11 bases lay outside the gene matches. The CDR3 sequence: CASSEHSGGVTPEQYF. The CDR3 DNA reads TGCGCCAGCAGTGAGCATAGCGGGGGAGTTACCCCCGAGCAGTACTTC.